This TCR beta chain was sequenced during a study of shared clonotypes between healthy human individuals. In the study overall: Three plates were used per donor for CD4 naive, three for CD4 memory, two for CD8 naive and one for CD8 memory. Whole-study findings and limits: Represented genetic and exposure-history diversity was restricted by having few donors. Among non-shared clonotypes, generation probabilities were lower than among those shared by all four donors.

Libraries were prepared by immunoSEQ multiplex PCR; TCRdb keeps only in-frame clonotypes and omits some of them. The data hold some 680,000 clones, with about 80% observed a single time. Note on this clone: Its antigen is unknown.

Trimming stripped 4 bases from V and 6 bases from J, with 18 bases between. The CDR3 loop spans 16 amino acids. Germline CDR1 and CDR2: MGHRA and YSYEKL. The receptor was isolated from a woman aged 25 to 39 in good health. Sequenced input: memory CD4+ T cells sorted from blood. Described subset: CD45RA-negative fraction. J is TRBJ2-2 and V is TRBV4-1; the D gene could be TRBD1 or TRBD2 (7 bases each). The CDR3 spells CASSPYRQGGAGELFF. CDR3 nucleotide sequence: TGCGCCAGCAGCCCCTATCGACAGGGAGGGGCCGGGGAGCTGTTTTTT.